The rows below give T cell receptor beta chains drawn from one sample of a study of neurological immune-mediated disorders. In TCRdb, the 5' RACE reads were re-called with MiXCR into one record per CDR3 protein. The sample lists tens of thousands of distinct CDR3 sequences; less than 25% were seen once. Sequencing was done on a sample of PBMCs. These receptor sequences come from a man aged 55-75 years with HTLV-1-associated myelopathy (HAM/TSP). Each CDR3 is given with its conserved first and last residue. D genes are given only for firm matches. Some rows have no size entry. The others give once, few or many, or a class for an expanded clone.

size	J	V	D	CDR3	DNA
.	TRBJ2-1	TRBV7-2	TRBD1	CASSWGQGYNEQFF	TGTGCCAGCAGCTGGGGACAGGGATACAATGAGCAGTTCTTC
many	TRBJ2-6	TRBV11-2	.	CASSGRMASGANVLTF	TGTGCCAGCTCGGGCAGGATGGCATCTGGGGCCAACGTCCTGACTTTC
many	TRBJ1-1	TRBV3-1	.	CASSQELGLRYGTEAFF	TGTGCCAGCAGCCAAGAGTTGGGACTAAGATATGGCACTGAAGCTTTCTTT
many	TRBJ1-2	TRBV9	.	CASSRRLGEVNGYTF	TGTGCCAGCAGCCGTCGCTTGGGGGAAGTGAATGGCTACACCTTC
.	TRBJ1-1	TRBV15	.	CATSRDQGRNTEAFF	TGTGCCACCAGCAGAGATCAGGGCAGGAACACTGAAGCTTTCTTT
many	TRBJ2-2	TRBV5-6	TRBD1	CASSSGTGSGELFF	TGTGCCAGCAGCTCCGGGACAGGGTCCGGGGAGCTGTTTTTT
many	TRBJ2-5	TRBV20-1	TRBD2	CGWASGRTQETQYF	TGCGGTTGGGCTAGCGGGAGGACCCAAGAGACCCAGTACTTC
.	TRBJ2-3	TRBV9	.	CASSVGPTTDTQYF	TGTGCCAGCAGCGTAGGTCCTACCACAGATACGCAGTATTTT
few	TRBJ2-2	TRBV7-9	.	CASSSETTTGWPPAELFF	TGTGCCAGCAGCTCCGAGACCACTACCGGCTGGCCGCCCGCGGAGCTGTTTTTT
many	TRBJ1-4	TRBV9	TRBD1	CASSVGGTGVEKLFF	TGTGCCAGCAGCGTAGGAGGGACAGGGGTCGAAAAACTGTTTTTT
.	TRBJ2-2	TRBV29-1	.	CSVSSDRTGELFF	TGCAGCGTATCTAGCGATCGCACCGGGGAGCTGTTTTTT
many	TRBJ1-3	TRBV9	.	CASSVGPGLGNTIYF	TGTGCCAGCAGCGTAGGTCCGGGGTTAGGAAACACCATATATTTT
few	TRBJ2-5	TRBV7-2	.	CASSTGGRETQYF	TGTGCCAGCAGCACTGGGGGGCGCGAGACCCAGTACTTC
many	TRBJ2-1	TRBV7-6	TRBD2	CASSLGRTSIPEQFF	TGTGCCAGCAGCTTAGGGCGGACTAGCATTCCTGAGCAGTTCTTC
.	TRBJ2-7	TRBV6-2/TRBV6-3	.	CASSLGHHYEQYF	TGTGCCAGCAGCTTGGGACATCACTACGAGCAGTACTTC
many	TRBJ1-3	TRBV10-2	.	CASRKGPSSGNTIYF	TGCGCCAGCCGGAAGGGACCCAGCTCTGGAAACACCATATATTTT
few	TRBJ2-3	TRBV18	.	CASSPPISTDTQYF	TGTGCCAGCTCACCACCGATATCTACAGATACGCAGTATTTT
many	TRBJ1-5	TRBV15	.	CATSRTALYGNQPQHF	TGTGCCACCAGCAGAACAGCCCTATACGGCAATCAGCCCCAGCATTTT
many	TRBJ1-6	TRBV27	.	CASEPGQLNSPLHF	TGTGCCAGCGAACCTGGACAGCTTAATTCACCCCTCCACTTT
many	TRBJ1-1	TRBV2	.	CASSTGGANTEAFF	TGTGCCAGCTCGACCGGGGGCGCGAACACTGAAGCTTTCTTT
many	TRBJ2-1	TRBV18	.	CASSLDSHNEQFF	TGTGCCAGCTCACTGGACTCTCACAATGAGCAGTTCTTC
many	TRBJ2-3	TRBV6-5	.	CASSYRNRATDTQYF	TGTGCCAGCAGTTACAGGAACAGGGCCACAGATACGCAGTATTTT